The rows below give T cell receptor beta chains drawn from one sample of a study of response to subunit inactivated influenza vaccine. TCRdb recomputed calls from the RT-PCR reads with MiXCR, one row per CDR3 protein. The sample records about 500,000 distinct CDR3 sequences, 16% being singletons. Material: CD4+ T cells sorted from PBMCs, obtained around 25 months after vaccination. These TCRs come from a man between 50 and 75 years old who received an inactivated influenza vaccine. Each CDR3 is given with its conserved first and last residue. The order of the fields is clone size, V gene, J gene, D gene, CDR3 DNA, CDR3 protein. The D gene is left open where the match is weak. Where a row states a size, it is once, few, many or the class of an expanded clone; other rows omit it.

.	TRBV5-1	TRBJ2-4	TRBD1	TGCGCCAGCAGCTTACAGGGGGCAATGATCAGCAACATTCAGTACTTC	CASSLQGAMISNIQYF
few	TRBV18	TRBJ2-1	TRBD2	TGTGCCAGCTCACCGCTCTCCACCACTAGCGGGATCCACAATGAGCAGTTCTTC	CASSPLSTTSGIHNEQFF
many	TRBV20-1	TRBJ1-1	TRBD1	TGCAGTGCTAGAATCGGCAGGGGGGCTGCTGAAGCTTTCTTT	CSARIGRGAAEAFF
.	TRBV4-1	TRBJ1-2	.	TGCGCCAGCAGCCAAGATAGGTTTCAGGGGAATAACTATGGCTACACCTTC	CASSQDRFQGNNYGYTF
.	TRBV3-1	TRBJ2-1	TRBD2	TGTGCCAGCAGCAACAACCTGAATAGCGGGCGTTACAATGAGCAGTTCTTC	CASSNNLNSGRYNEQFF
few	TRBV16	TRBJ1-1	.	TGTGCCAGCAGCCAAGTTCGGTCTGAAGCTTTCTTT	CASSQVRSEAFF
.	TRBV10-3	TRBJ1-4	.	TGTGCCATCGGCAGGGAAGATGAAAAACTGTTTTTT	CAIGREDEKLFF
many	TRBV12-3/TRBV12-4	TRBJ2-5	TRBD1	TGTGCCAGCAGTTCCCCAGGGGGCAGAGAGACCCAGTACTTC	CASSSPGGRETQYF
few	TRBV12-3/TRBV12-4	TRBJ2-7	TRBD1	TGTGCCAGCAGAAACCGGGACAGGGACGAGCAGTACTTC	CASRNRDRDEQYF
once	TRBV2	TRBJ1-5	TRBD1	TGTGCCAGCTGCCGGGACAGGGGAAAGCAGCCCCAGCATTTT	CASCRDRGKQPQHF
.	TRBV28	TRBJ1-5	.	TGTGCCAGCAGGGGAGCGGATCAGCCCCAGCATTTT	CASRGADQPQHF
.	TRBV2	TRBJ2-3	TRBD1	TGTGCCTTGGTCCGGGACAGGGTAAGAGATACGCAGTATTTT	CALVRDRVRDTQYF
many	TRBV5-1	TRBJ1-1	.	TGTGCCAGCAGCTTGGCCCGGGGGTTGAACACTGAAGCTTTCTTT	CASSLARGLNTEAFF
few	TRBV6-2/TRBV6-3	TRBJ2-4	.	TGTGCCAGCAGTTCGGACCTCAGACCCCGGATCGGCGAAAACATTCAGTACTTC	CASSSDLRPRIGENIQYF
.	TRBV20-1	TRBJ1-5	TRBD1	TGCAGTGCTAGAGCGACAGGGGATCAGCCCCAGCATTTT	CSARATGDQPQHF
.	TRBV14	TRBJ2-1	TRBD2	TGTGCCAGCAGCCAAGGACTAGCGGGAGGGCTATACTCCTACAATGAGCAGTTCTTC	CASSQGLAGGLYSYNEQFF
few	TRBV7-2	TRBJ2-7	TRBD2	TGTGCCAGCAGCTTAGCGCTGGCTAGCGGTTACGAGCAGTACTTC	CASSLALASGYEQYF
.	TRBV4-2	TRBJ2-2	TRBD1	TGTGCCAGCAGCCTGGGACAGGGGGCGAGAGAAACCGGGGAGCTGTTTTTT	CASSLGQGARETGELFF
few	TRBV9	TRBJ2-3	.	TGTGCCAGCAGCCCCAGGCTTGCAGATACGCAGTATTTT	CASSPRLADTQYF
many	TRBV7-8	TRBJ2-4	TRBD1	TGTGCCAGCAGCCGCCCCCGGACAGGGCCGCACATTCAGTACTTC	CASSRPRTGPHIQYF
many	TRBV12-3/TRBV12-4	TRBJ1-1	.	TGTGCCAGCAGTTTGGGGGGTTTTATGAACACTGAAGCTTTCTTT	CASSLGGFMNTEAFF
once	TRBV28	TRBJ2-7	.	TGTGCCAGCAGCCCACTAGGGAAAGATTCCGCGTACAAGCAGTACTTC	CASSPLGKDSAYKQYF
.	TRBV12-3/TRBV12-4	TRBJ1-4	.	TGTGCCAGCAGTTTTTCCGTTAGGGGTGAAAAACTGTTTTTT	CASSFSVRGEKLFF
.	TRBV6-2/TRBV6-3	TRBJ2-3	TRBD2	TGTGCCAGCAGTTACCCCCAGACGAAACCGGCTAGCGGGACCCTCACAGATACGCAGTATTTT	CASSYPQTKPASGTLTDTQYF
many	TRBV12-3/TRBV12-4	TRBJ2-5	TRBD2	TGTGCCAGCAGTTGGTTAGCGGGAGGGACAAAAGAGACCCAGTACTTC	CASSWLAGGTKETQYF
few	TRBV27	TRBJ2-4	.	TGTGCCAGCAGGGGAAGGGGGTTGGCCAAAAACATTCAGTACTTC	CASRGRGLAKNIQYF
few	TRBV7-9	TRBJ2-1	TRBD2	TGTGCCAGCAGCTTAGTCAGCGGGAGATTTGGTGAGCAGTTCTTC	CASSLVSGRFGEQFF
many	TRBV20-1	TRBJ1-1	TRBD1	TGCAGTGCTAGAGCACCCGGGACAGGTAACACTGAAGCTTTCTTT	CSARAPGTGNTEAFF
many	TRBV29-1	TRBJ1-3	.	TGCGGTACGGGAGCTGGAAACACCATATATTTT	CGTGAGNTIYF
.	TRBV5-6	TRBJ2-5	.	TGTGCCAGCAGCTTACAACAGGGTACGCTAGAGACCCAGTACTTC	CASSLQQGTLETQYF
few	TRBV7-2	TRBJ2-7	.	TGTGCCAGCAGCTCATGGGCCGGTGGGGAAAGCGAGCAGTACTTC	CASSSWAGGESEQYF
.	TRBV20-1	TRBJ2-3	.	TGCAGTGCTAGAGAATATGCGAGCACAGATACGCAGTATTTT	CSAREYASTDTQYF
.	TRBV20-1	TRBJ2-1	.	TGCAGTGCTGAGGGGTCGGGCTCCTACAATGAGCAGTTCTTC	CSAEGSGSYNEQFF
few	TRBV5-1	TRBJ1-2	.	TGCGCCAGCAGCTTGGGCATGGGGAACTATGGCTACACCTTC	CASSLGMGNYGYTF
few	TRBV6-1	TRBJ2-4	.	TGTGCCAGCAGACGTGGACAGATACTAGCCAAAAACATTCAGTACTTC	CASRRGQILAKNIQYF
many	TRBV5-1	TRBJ1-1	.	TGCGCCAGCAGCTTGGACAGCCTGAACACTGAAGCTTTCTTT	CASSLDSLNTEAFF
few	TRBV20-1	TRBJ1-6	TRBD1	TGCAGTGCTCGAGGGGGCACTCTTTCACCCCTCCACTTT	CSARGGTLSPLHF
.	TRBV10-2	TRBJ2-2	.	TGCGCCAGCAGTGAACCGGGACTTAAGGCCGGGGAGCTGTTTTTT	CASSEPGLKAGELFF
many	TRBV6-1	TRBJ2-5	.	TGTGCCAGCAGTGTTAATGAGGCAGCTTTAGGGGCCCAGTACTTC	CASSVNEAALGAQYF
.	TRBV12-3/TRBV12-4	TRBJ2-7	.	TGTGCCAGCAGTCCACGACAGGAAAACACCTACGAGCAGTACTTC	CASSPRQENTYEQYF
.	TRBV20-1	TRBJ1-2	TRBD1	TGCAGTGCAGGGACAGGGGGTGGTTATGGCTACACCTTC	CSAGTGGGYGYTF
few	TRBV5-1	TRBJ1-1	.	TGCGCCAGCAGCTTGGCCGGACAGCCCATTGAAGCTTTCTTT	CASSLAGQPIEAFF
.	TRBV20-1	TRBJ2-2	TRBD1	TGCAGTGCTGAGAACAGGGGAAGGAACACCGGGGAGCTGTTTTTT	CSAENRGRNTGELFF
few	TRBV11-3	TRBJ2-5	.	TGTGCCAGCAGCTTAGGTTTGCAGCAAACCCAGTACTTC	CASSLGLQQTQYF
many	TRBV24-1	TRBJ2-2	TRBD2	TGTGCCACCAGTGCCCCGGGGAGGGGTAACGCCGGGGAGCTGTTTTTT	CATSAPGRGNAGELFF